The clone carrying this T cell receptor (beta chain) was detected ten times or more. Its specificity is not known. The sample is drawn from a study of beta chain bispecific antibodies for T cell cancers. Findings and caveats of the study: Normal T cells contributed less of the targeted TRBV signal than the leukemia cells did.

T cells were expanded from blood mononuclear cells for 3 to 4 days with anti-CD3 OKT3 or CD3/CD28 beads. Clonotypes were quantified using unique molecular identifier barcodes. TCRdb fed the 5' RACE reads into MiXCR, producing one record per CDR3 protein. The data show just over 20,000 distinct CDR3 sequences, with about 2.6% seen just once and approximately 29% held by the top ten. Germline V CDR1 and CDR2: LNHDA, SQIVND (reference sequence). V gave up 5 bases and J gave up 9 bases; unmatched junction bases: 7. CDR3 length: 14 amino acids. The TCR comes from a human donor in good health. Some clones in this sample may be carry-over from other donors' samples. V usage is TRBV19 and J usage is TRBJ1-6, with 7 bases aligning to TRBD1. The sequenced sample was healthy donor T cells cultured with leukemia cells. The CDR3 DNA sequence: TGTGCCAGTAGTTCTCAGGGGGGTGGTTCACCCCTCCACTTT. This translates into CASSSQGGGSPLHF.